This T cell receptor (beta chain) was captured by sequencing in a study of T-cell memory formation after mild COVID-19. Overall study context: TCR clusters were mostly donor specific. The study, taken as a whole, reports: Some clones that responded turned up in pre-infection memory, which suggests that cross-reactive memory joined in. CD4+ contracting clones lay mainly in CM and EM, CD8+ ones in EMRA.

This clonotype has a handful of counts. Its antigen is not identified. CDR1 is MNHEY, CDR2 SVGEGT, per germline. This CDR3 spans 14 amino acids. V lost 2 bases and J lost 5; bases outside the gene matches: 5. 5'RACE primed at constant segments yielded TCR alpha and TCR beta cDNA libraries bearing sample barcodes and UMIs. Each CDR3 protein gets one entry after TCRdb re-called the 5' RACE reads with MiXCR. The data contain approximately 440,000 distinct CDR3 sequences, 15% to 20% of them singletons. J is TRBJ2-7 and V is TRBV6-2 or TRBV6-3; 8 bases line up with TRBD1. Source material: PBMCs or a T cell subset sorted from them (not recorded which). This clonotype was obtained from an adult woman who had mild COVID-19 (a few samples of this study predate the infection). Cell type and time point are not known. This chain's CDR3 is CASSYRQGKDEQYF. Written as DNA, the CDR3 is TGTGCCAGCAGTTACCGACAGGGGAAGGACGAGCAGTACTTC.